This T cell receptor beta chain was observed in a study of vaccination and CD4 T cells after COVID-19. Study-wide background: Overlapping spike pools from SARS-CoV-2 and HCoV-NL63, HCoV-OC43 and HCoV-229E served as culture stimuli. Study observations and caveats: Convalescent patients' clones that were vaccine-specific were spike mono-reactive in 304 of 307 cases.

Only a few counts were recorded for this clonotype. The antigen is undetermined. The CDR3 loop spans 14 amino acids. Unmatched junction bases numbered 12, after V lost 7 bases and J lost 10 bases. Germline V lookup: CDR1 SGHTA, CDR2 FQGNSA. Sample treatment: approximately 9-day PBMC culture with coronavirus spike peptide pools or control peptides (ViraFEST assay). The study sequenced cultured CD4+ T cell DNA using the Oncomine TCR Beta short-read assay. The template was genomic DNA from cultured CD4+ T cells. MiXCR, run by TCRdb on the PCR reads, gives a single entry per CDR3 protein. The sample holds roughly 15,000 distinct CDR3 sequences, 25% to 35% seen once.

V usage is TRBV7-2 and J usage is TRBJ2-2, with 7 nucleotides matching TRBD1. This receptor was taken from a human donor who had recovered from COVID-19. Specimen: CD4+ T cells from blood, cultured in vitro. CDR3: CASNNRQGAEELFF. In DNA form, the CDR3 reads TGTGCCAGCAACAACAGACAGGGAGCCGAGGAGCTGTTTTTT.